The 2 T cell receptor beta chains below come from one sample, sequenced in a study of blood T cell repertoires in COVID-19. Assay: immunoSEQ multiplex PCR; the TCRdb copy retains only in-frame clones and omits some. The sample lists over 120,000 clones, over 70% seen once, with 1.9% in the top ten. Sequenced: peripheral blood. These TCRs come from a woman aged 60-75 years with acute or convalescent COVID-19.

The CDR3: CASMNSRGSYEQYF. Written as DNA, the CDR3 is TGTGCCAGCATGAACTCAAGGGGCTCCTACGAGCAGTACTTC. The chain couples TRBV6-5 to TRBJ2-7; tentatively, D is TRBD1 (5 bases). From germline, CDR1 is MNHEY and CDR2 SVGAGI. Trimming shortened V by 7 bases and J by 0 bases, and 13 bases separated the two germline ends. CDR3 length: 14 residues.

The chain couples TRBV5-1 to TRBJ2-7, with 7 bases fitting TRBD2. Germline assignment: CDR1 SGHRS and CDR2 YFSETQ. The trim removed 2 bases at V and 1 base at J, leaving 0 bases unmatched. The CDR3 runs to 13 residues. The CDR3 protein is CASSLAGSYEQYF. The CDR3 bases are TGCGCCAGCAGCTTAGCGGGGTCCTACGAGCAGTACTTC.